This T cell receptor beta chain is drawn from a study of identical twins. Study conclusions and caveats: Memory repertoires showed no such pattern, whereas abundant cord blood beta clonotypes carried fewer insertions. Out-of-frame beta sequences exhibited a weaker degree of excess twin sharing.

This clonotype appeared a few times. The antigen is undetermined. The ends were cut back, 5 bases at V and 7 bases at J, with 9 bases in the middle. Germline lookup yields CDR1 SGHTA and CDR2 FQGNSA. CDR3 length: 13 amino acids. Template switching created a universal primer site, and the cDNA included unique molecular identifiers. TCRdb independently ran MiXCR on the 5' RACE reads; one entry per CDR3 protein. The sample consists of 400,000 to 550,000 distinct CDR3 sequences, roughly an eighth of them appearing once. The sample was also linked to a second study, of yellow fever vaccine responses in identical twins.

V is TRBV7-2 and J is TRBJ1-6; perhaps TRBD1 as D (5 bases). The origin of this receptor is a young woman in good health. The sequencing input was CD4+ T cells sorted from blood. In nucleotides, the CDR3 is TGTGCCAGCAGCCCCCGACAGAATTCACCCCTCCACTTT. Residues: CASSPRQNSPLHF.